This T cell receptor beta chain was retrieved from a study of blood T cell repertoires in COVID-19. Sequencing was performed with immunoSEQ multiplex PCR; in TCRdb, only in-frame clones are kept and a portion is missing. The sample records about 200,000 clones, around 88% being singletons. This clone was recorded once. V shed 3 bases and J shed 4 bases, with 14 bases lying between them. The CDR3 runs 15 residues. In germline, CDR1 is SGDLS, CDR2 YYNGEE. This sequence joins TRBV9 and TRBJ2-1; maybe TRBD2 (6 bases). This receptor was identified in a man aged 40-49 years with acute COVID-19. The material sequenced was PBMCs or T cells enriched from blood (not recorded which). CDR3 amino acids: CASSGGEALYNEQFF. CDR3 DNA: TGTGCCAGCAGCGGGGGGGAGGCCCTTTACAATGAGCAGTTCTTC.